The 32 T cell receptor beta chains given below trace back to one sample, sequenced in a study of beta chain features in type 1 diabetes (dated by TCRdb to 2016 to 2019). The paper as a whole reports these results and caveats: In all four CD4+ subsets, TCRB CDR3 length was moderately but significantly shorter in type 1 diabetes patients.

The method was the immunoSEQ multiplex PCR assay. All of the isolated RNA was reverse transcribed with the High Capacity cDNA Reverse Transcription Kit, so expressed TCRB transcripts were sequenced. As stored in TCRdb, this immuneACCESS dataset retains in-frame rearrangements with V and J assigned. A fraction of the clones does not appear; measured against another copy, unresolved V genes explain less than half of the discrepancy, and the remainder lacks a known reason. The sample table lists a few hundred thousand clones, around 10% of them with a count of one. Roughly 0.54% of the sample comes from the top ten. The antigens for these receptors are not known. Sequencing input: central memory CD4+ T cells from blood. These receptors were collected from a man younger than 40 with type 1 diabetes.

This clone came up many times. V usage is TRBV7-8 and J usage is TRBJ2-3; D not certain. V lost 4 bases to trimming and J lost 5 bases, with 4 bases between them. Looked up from germline, CDR1 is SGHVS and CDR2 is FQNEAQ. This CDR3 has 11 amino acids. This CDR3 reads CASSSLDTQYF. CDR3 nucleotides: TGTGCCAGCAGCTCTCTAGATACGCAGTATTTT.

The chain combines TRBV13 with TRBJ1-2; TRBD1 agrees at 9 bases. The germline CDR1 and CDR2 sequences are PRHDT and FYEKMQ (reference sequence). CDR3 length: 13 residues. The trim removed 5 bases at V and 5 bases at J, leaving 3 bases unmatched. The CDR3 bases are TGTGCCAGCAGCATGGGACAGGGTTATGGCTACACCTTC. It is translated as CASSMGQGYGYTF.

In this sample, this clone turned up a few times. The genes are TRBV10-3 and TRBJ2-3; 11 positions agree with TRBD1. In germline, CDR1 is ENHRY, CDR2 SYGVKD. The CDR3 loop spans 15 amino acids. J lost 3 bases, V lost 6 bases, and 5 bases had no gene match. CDR3 bases: TGTGCCATCAGGGGGACAGGGGGTTTGACAGATACGCAGTATTTT. It translates to CAIRGTGGLTDTQYF.

This clone has more than one count but fewer than ten. This chain uses TRBV11-2 with TRBJ2-2; TRBD2 is a possible D gene (5 bases). Germline assignment: CDR1 SGHAT and CDR2 FQNNGV. This CDR3 spans 13 amino acids. V lost 4 bases, J lost 7 bases, and 10 bases lay in between. CDR3 DNA sequence: TGTGCCAGCAGCTCCGGACTCGGCGGGGAGCTGTTTTTT. Its protein product is CASSSGLGGELFF.

The V gene is TRBV10-3, the J gene TRBJ1-4, with 7 nucleotides matching TRBD1. J was trimmed by 2 bases and V by 7 bases; bases with no gene match: 16. Germline loops: CDR1 ENHRY, CDR2 SYGVKD. The CDR3 runs 18 residues. For the CDR3, the DNA is TGTGCCATCACCCCGGGACAGTGGGCTGGAAGTACTAATGAAAAACTGTTTTTT. This encodes CAITPGQWAGSTNEKLFF.

This clone was counted between two and nine times. The chain recombines TRBV19 with TRBJ2-7, with D possibly matching TRBD1 (6 bases). Germline V CDR1 and CDR2: LNHDA, SQIVND (reference sequence). Trimming shortened V by 10 bases and J by 0 bases, and 16 bases separated the two germline ends. The CDR3 loop spans 14 amino acids. The CDR3 reads CATGVTGLSYEQYF. The CDR3 region has the DNA TGTGCCACCGGGGTCACAGGGCTCTCCTACGAGCAGTACTTC.

The chain employs TRBV5-1 and TRBJ2-3; 7 bases are a match to TRBD2. Germline values: CDR1 SGHRS, CDR2 YFSETQ. This CDR3 region has 15 residues. J was trimmed by 2 bases and V by 3 bases; bases with no gene match: 6. The CDR3 DNA reads as TGCGCCAGCAGCTACTCTAGCGGTATCACAGATACGCAGTATTTT. The encoded protein is CASSYSSGITDTQYF.

At least ten counts were recorded for this clone. The V gene is TRBV2, the J gene TRBJ1-3; 7 bases are a match to TRBD1. Germline assignment: CDR1 SNHLY and CDR2 FYNNEI. Losses at the gene ends were 7 bases for V and 4 bases for J; bases not matched to a gene: 1. The CDR3 is 12 amino acids. The DNA for the CDR3 is TGTGCCAGCAAGGGACAGGGAAACACCATATATTTT. Residues: CASKGQGNTIYF.

There are a few counts of this clone. The genes are TRBV27 and TRBJ1-5; the match to TRBD1 covers 7 bases. There are 12 residues in the CDR3. The ends lost 2 bases at V and 11 bases at J; junction bases unmatched: 3. The germline CDR1 and CDR2 sequences are MNHEY and SMNVEV (reference sequence). The CDR3: CASSLGTGAQHF. The DNA for the CDR3 is TGTGCCAGCAGTTTAGGCACAGGGGCCCAGCATTTT.

This clone came up a few times. Germline is not matched at one junction end, which may reflect a read error. This chain links TRBV5-4 with TRBJ2-4; D possibly corresponds to TRBD2 (6 bases). CDR1 and CDR2 (germline): SGHNT, YYREEE (reference sequence). CDR3 length: 18 residues. The CDR3 protein is CASSQDLGIAVTKNIQYF. Written as DNA, the CDR3 is TGCGCCAGCAGCCAAGATCTGGGGATAGCGGTCACCAAAAACATTCAGTACTTC.

This clone appeared a few times. The genes are TRBV6-6 and TRBJ1-2; TRBD1 is a possible D gene (5 bases). The ends were cut back, 6 bases at V and 3 bases at J, with 14 bases in the middle. CDR3 length equals 14 residues. Germline V gene data show CDR1 as MNHNY and CDR2 as SVGAGI (reference sequence). This chain's CDR3 is CASRPPTGDYGYTF. CDR3 nucleotide sequence: TGTGCCAGCAGACCACCGACGGGGGACTATGGCTACACCTTC.

V is TRBV9 and J is TRBJ2-3, with 10 bases fitting TRBD2. The length of the CDR3 is 16 residues. Unmatched junction bases numbered 6, after V lost 0 bases and J lost 5 bases. CDR1 and CDR2 (germline): SGDLS, YYNGEE. DNA for the CDR3: TGTGCCAGCAGCGTAGGGGCTAGCGGGAGTTTAGATACGCAGTATTTT. It codes for CASSVGASGSLDTQYF.

The chain couples TRBV18 to TRBJ2-2; 7 bases match TRBD1. The CDR3 is 17 amino acids. Germline V CDR1 and CDR2: KGHSH, LQKENI. V lost 0 bases and J lost 3; bases outside the gene matches: 7. The CDR3 sequence: CASSPPQTGIYTGELFF. In nucleotides, the CDR3 is TGTGCCAGCTCACCACCCCAGACAGGGATCTACACCGGGGAGCTGTTTTTT. The full variable domain, its missing parts supplied by reference TRBV18 and TRBJ2-2, is NAGVMQNPRHLVRRRGQEARLRCSPMKGHSHVYWYRQLPEEGLKFMVYLQKENIIDESGMPKERFSAEFPKEGPSILRIQQVVRGDSAAYFCASSPPQTGIYTGELFFGEGSRLTVL.

V gene TRBV4-1 combines with J gene TRBJ2-1, with a weak D call TRBD2 (5 bases). The CDR3 spans 15 residues. V was cut by 3 bases and J by 15 bases, with 24 bases left in between. Germline CDR1 reads MGHRA; CDR2 reads YSYEKL. The CDR3 DNA reads as TGCGCCAGCAGCCAGGCCGGGATCCTTTCTTCCGATGGGTTCTTC. This translates into CASSQAGILSSDGFF.

The chain links TRBV11-2 to TRBJ1-2; D possibly corresponds to TRBD1 (6 bases). V lost 0 bases to trimming and J lost 2 bases, with 10 bases between them. Germline assignment: CDR1 SGHAT and CDR2 FQNNGV. The CDR3 covers 15 residues. The CDR3 DNA sequence: TGTGCCAGCAGCTTAGATCCCGGGACAAACTATGGCTACACCTTC. Encoded protein: CASSLDPGTNYGYTF.

The chain recombines TRBV7-9 with TRBJ2-6; TRBD2 might be the D (6 bases). Trimming took off 1 base at V and 0 bases at J, with 16 bases between the two ends. This CDR3 comprises 19 residues. The germline V gene encodes CDR1 SEHNR and CDR2 FQNEAQ (reference sequence). The CDR3 here is CASSLGNSGYSSGANVLTF. CDR3 DNA sequence: TGTGCCAGCAGCTTAGGTAATAGCGGTTACAGCTCTGGGGCCAACGTCCTGACTTTC. The whole variable domain, remainder taken from reference TRBV7-9 and TRBJ2-6, is DTGVSQNPRHKITKRGQNVTFRCDPISEHNRLYWYRQTLGQGPEFLTYFQNEAQLEKSRLLSDRFSAERPKGSFSTLEIQRTEQGDSAMYLCASSLGNSGYSSGANVLTFGAGSRLTVL.

This clone has a handful of counts. This rearrangement joins TRBV4-3 to TRBJ2-2; 8 bases match TRBD2. This CDR3 comprises 17 residues. V was pared by 0 bases and J by 6 bases, with 9 bases of the junction left unmatched. CDR1 LGHNA and CDR2 YSLEER come from the germline V gene. CDR3: CASSQDRLAGPPGELFF. The CDR3 coding sequence is TGCGCCAGCAGCCAAGATCGGCTAGCGGGTCCTCCCGGGGAGCTGTTTTTT.

V gene TRBV27 combines with J gene TRBJ1-2; 8 bases are shared with TRBD1. The CDR3 totals 14 residues. Germline values: CDR1 MNHEY, CDR2 SMNVEV (reference sequence). The ends lost 4 bases at V and 4 bases at J; junction bases unmatched: 5. CDR3 protein: CASSSRQGFYGYTF. DNA of the CDR3: TGTGCCAGCAGTTCCAGACAGGGGTTCTATGGCTACACCTTC.

The J gene is TRBJ1-5, the V gene TRBV6-5; D might be TRBD1 (5 bases). Between the trimmed V and J ends, which lost 2 bases and 3 bases, there was a span of 11 bases. This CDR3 contains 15 residues. Germline CDR1 reads MNHEY; CDR2 reads SVGAGI. CDR3 nucleotides: TGTGCCAGCAGTTACCGTCAGGGTACCAATCAGCCCCAGCATTTT. It specifies CASSYRQGTNQPQHF.

The sample holds many counts of this clone. This rearrangement joins TRBV4-3 to TRBJ2-7; TRBD1 might be the D (6 bases). The V end lost 3 bases, the J end lost 0 bases, and 12 bases lay between the germline ends. CDR1 is LGHNA, CDR2 YSLEER, per germline. The CDR3 is 15 residues long. In nucleotides, the CDR3 is TGCGCCAGCAGCCACCATATAGGGGGCTCCTACGAGCAGTACTTC. This translates into CASSHHIGGSYEQYF.

This clone was counted only a few times. The chain combines TRBV28 with TRBJ1-1; D might be TRBD1 (6 bases). V was pared by 10 bases and J by 3 bases, with 18 bases between. The CDR3 runs 14 residues. Germline CDR1 reads MDHEN; CDR2 reads SYDVKM. CDR3 amino acids: CATLPGTRDTEAFF. The CDR3 DNA reads TGTGCCACCCTCCCCGGGACACGAGACACTGAAGCTTTCTTT.

This clone was seen a handful of times. The chain is built from TRBV19 and TRBJ2-1; 10 nucleotides align to TRBD2. The CDR3 contains 15 residues. V was clipped by 4 bases and J by 10 bases; unmatched bases: 10. From germline, CDR1 is LNHDA and CDR2 SQIVND (reference sequence). DNA for the CDR3: TGTGCCAGTAGTACCCCTAGCGGGAGTGGCTTCGAGCAGTTCTTC. It specifies CASSTPSGSGFEQFF.

V is TRBV6-6 and J is TRBJ2-1; D not resolved. The CDR3 has 14 amino acids. Germline V gene lookup returns CDR1 MNHNY and CDR2 SVGAGI (reference sequence). V was trimmed by 3 bases and J by 3 bases, leaving 9 bases between them. The CDR3 spells CASSYAGFYNEQFF. As DNA, the CDR3 is TGTGCCAGCAGTTATGCTGGGTTCTACAATGAGCAGTTCTTC.

The gene calls are TRBV5-6 and TRBJ1-3, with a weak D call TRBD1 (6 bases). This CDR3 spans 15 amino acids. The germline V gene has CDR1 SGHDT and CDR2 YYEEEE. Trimming cost V 4 bases and J 4 bases, with 15 bases left between them. The CDR3 DNA is TGTGCCAGCAGCCCCACAGGGACGGCAGGAAACACCATATATTTT. Protein: CASSPTGTAGNTIYF.

This clone was counted between two and nine times. The gene calls are TRBV28 and TRBJ1-1; D gene uncertain. Germline CDR1 and CDR2: MDHEN and SYDVKM. Trimming removed 5 bases from V and 1 base from J, with 5 bases in between. This CDR3 comprises 12 residues. The CDR3 nucleotides are TGTGCCAGCAGTACAGAGAACACTGAAGCTTTCTTT. This encodes CASSTENTEAFF.

This clone occurred a few times. This may stem from a read error, because a much larger clone lies one nucleotide away. The chain couples TRBV6-5 to TRBJ2-3; no definite D call. The germline V gene has CDR1 MNHEY and CDR2 SVGAGI. This CDR3 is built from 11 residues. Trimming stripped 6 bases from V and 2 bases from J, with 3 bases between. Here the CDR3 DNA reads TGTGCCAGCAGCCTCACAGATACGCAGTATTTT. It encodes CASSLTDTQYF.

Many counts were recorded for this clone. The chain has TRBV19 and TRBJ1-5, with D maybe TRBD1 (6 bases). Germline V CDR1 and CDR2: LNHDA, SQIVND (reference sequence). The CDR3 spans 15 residues. Deletions cut 3 bases from V and 5 bases from J, with 14 bases between. The CDR3 reads CASSISAGGHQPQHF. The CDR3 nucleotides read TGTGCCAGTAGTATCAGTGCCGGGGGGCATCAGCCCCAGCATTTT.

This clone was observed a few times. This chain links TRBV7-9 with TRBJ2-2; 9 bases align to TRBD2. The V segment lost 8 bases and the J segment 5 bases; nucleotides outside the gene matches: 9. Germline V gives CDR1 SEHNR, CDR2 FQNEAQ (reference sequence). The CDR3 loop spans 15 amino acids. CDR3 amino acids: CASPISGGTTGELFF. The DNA of the CDR3 is TGTGCCAGCCCTATTAGCGGGGGAACGACCGGGGAGCTGTTTTTT.

This clone came up a few times. V and J are TRBV6-5 and TRBJ2-1; no reliable D call. Looked up from germline, CDR1 is MNHEY and CDR2 is SVGAGI. The CDR3 loop spans 12 amino acids. V was pared by 6 bases and J by 4 bases, with 7 bases between. CDR3 protein: CASSRSYNEQFF. The CDR3 coding sequence is TGTGCCAGCAGCAGGAGTTACAATGAGCAGTTCTTC.

The chain has TRBV28 and TRBJ1-2; a possible D gene is TRBD1 (5 bases). Trimming cost V 8 bases and J 4 bases, with 11 bases left between them. Germline V gene data show CDR1 as MDHEN and CDR2 as SYDVKM. The CDR3 loop spans 12 amino acids. Here the CDR3 DNA reads TGTGCCAGCGTGGGGGACGGCTATGGCTACACCTTC. Translated, it gives CASVGDGYGYTF.

This clone has a count of ten or more. This sequence joins TRBV28 and TRBJ2-1; maybe TRBD1 (5 bases). Germline assignment: CDR1 MDHEN and CDR2 SYDVKM. The CDR3 is 12 amino acids. V was clipped by 4 bases and J by 8 bases, with 9 bases between them. CDR3 sequence reads: CASSYLGHEQFF. The CDR3 DNA sequence: TGTGCCAGCAGTTACCTGGGGCATGAGCAGTTCTTC.

A note on this clone: Given a far larger clone just one base away, this is likely a sequencing read error. The chain joins TRBV28 to TRBJ1-1, with D perhaps matching TRBD1 (6 bases). Per the germline V gene, CDR1 is MDHEN and CDR2 is SYDVKM. This CDR3 comprises 13 residues. The V end was cut by 6 bases, the J end by 1 base, with 9 bases between. The CDR3 spells CASSPQGNTEAFF. CDR3 DNA sequence: TGTGCCAGCAGCCCACAGGGGAACACTGAAGCTTTCTTT.